The next 24 T cell receptor beta chains were all read from a single sample in a study of T cell responses to AZD1222 COVID-19 vaccine. Assay used: immunoSEQ multiplex PCR; TCRdb lists only in-frame clones, some missing. The table records 130,000 to 150,000 clones, 93% of them present only once. The source material was peripheral blood, sampled on day 0 of AZD1222 vaccination. The source of these receptors is an adult in good health.

The chain combines TRBV30 with TRBJ2-7; D gene uncertain. This CDR3 has 9 residues. Germline loops: CDR1 GTSNPN, CDR2 SVGIG (reference sequence). The CDR3 sequence is CALPHEQYF. The DNA for the CDR3 is TGTGCACTACCCCACGAGCAGTACTTC.

This chain links TRBV28 with TRBJ1-4; TRBD1 matches at 9 bases. Germline CDR1 MDHEN, CDR2 SYDVKM. With 6 bases clipped from V and 6 bases from J, the junction kept 5 bases outside the gene matches. The CDR3 sequence is 14 residues long. CDR3 bases: TGTGCCAGCAGCCTCGACAGGGGGTATGAAAAACTGTTTTTT. Translating gives CASSLDRGYEKLFF.

V is TRBV2 and J is TRBJ2-1; D remains ambiguous. In germline, CDR1 is SNHLY, CDR2 FYNNEI. With 6 bases removed from V and 7 bases from J, the gap between germline ends came to 13 bases. This CDR3 is built from 13 residues. The CDR3 loop is CASRMVLFNEQFF. CDR3 bases: TGTGCCAGCAGGATGGTCTTGTTTAATGAGCAGTTCTTC. Complete variable domain (other parts from reference TRBV2 and TRBJ2-1): EPEVTQTPSHQVTQMGQEVILRCVPISNHLYFYWYRQILGQKVEFLVSFYNNEISEKSEIFDDQFSVERPDGSNFTLKIRSTKLEDSAMYFCASRMVLFNEQFFGPGTRLTVL.

The CDR3 sequence is CASSTSRDRGSNIQYF. CDR3 in DNA: TGTGCCAGCAGCACCAGCCGGGACAGGGGATCCAACATTCAGTACTTC. This chain connects TRBV7-9 to TRBJ2-4, with TRBD1 identical over 10 bases. Germline V gene sequence: CDR1 SEHNR, CDR2 FQNEAQ (reference sequence). This CDR3 is 16 amino acids long. V gave up 5 bases and J gave up 7 bases; unmatched junction bases: 11.

The chain carries TRBV5-1 and TRBJ1-3; D remains unclear. The CDR3 is 13 amino acids. Per germline, CDR1 SGHRS and CDR2 YFSETQ. With 0 bases removed from V and 4 bases from J, the gap between germline ends came to 5 bases. The CDR3 nucleotides read TGCGCCAGCAGCTTGGCCGCCGGAAACACCATATATTTT. Its protein product is CASSLAAGNTIYF.

This rearrangement joins TRBV19 to TRBJ1-2; tentatively, D is TRBD1 (5 bases). The CDR3 runs 16 residues. The germline CDR1 and CDR2 sequences are LNHDA and SQIVND (reference sequence). Trimming shortened V by 5 bases and J by 4 bases, and 20 bases separated the two germline ends. CDR3 nucleotide sequence: TGTGCCAGTAGTCCGGGACTCCAGGGCGATCCCTATGGCTACACCTTC. It specifies CASSPGLQGDPYGYTF. Looking up the rest from reference TRBV19 and TRBJ1-2 gives the full variable domain: DGGITQSPKYLFRKEGQNVTLSCEQNLNHDAMYWYRQDPGQGLRLIYYSQIVNDFQKGDIAEGYSVSREKKESFPLTVTSAQKNPTAFYLCASSPGLQGDPYGYTFGSGTRLTVV.

This rearrangement joins TRBV6-6 to TRBJ1-2; a possible D gene is TRBD1 (6 bases). Deletions cut 1 base from V and 1 base from J, with 10 bases between. Per germline, CDR1 MNHNY and CDR2 SVGAGI (reference sequence). CDR3 length equals 15 residues. The CDR3: CASSYLAGVNYGYTF. CDR3 DNA: TGTGCCAGCAGTTACTTGGCAGGGGTTAACTATGGCTACACCTTC.

V gene TRBV5-4 combines with J gene TRBJ1-6, with 8 bases that match TRBD1. The CDR3 totals 14 residues. Germline loops: CDR1 SGHNT, CDR2 YYREEE (reference sequence). Trimming took 1 base from V and 9 from J; bases not matched to a gene: 3. This chain's CDR3 is CASSLWTGRSPLHF. CDR3 bases: TGTGCCAGCAGCTTGTGGACAGGGCGTTCACCCCTCCACTTT.

V is TRBV5-1 and J is TRBJ2-2, with D possibly matching TRBD1 (6 bases). Between the trimmed V and J ends, which lost 4 bases and 11 bases, there was a span of 12 bases. The CDR3 spans 12 residues. The germline gives CDR1 SGHRS, CDR2 YFSETQ. The CDR3, as DNA: TGCGCCAGCAGCAGCCAGGGGAGTGAGCTGTTTTTT. It is translated as CASSSQGSELFF.

The CDR3 DNA follows: TGTGCCAGCAGCCCGGTCCGGGGTAATGAGCAGTTCTTC. Its protein is CASSPVRGNEQFF. The gene calls are TRBV11-2 and TRBJ2-1; a possible D gene is TRBD2 (5 bases). This CDR3 contains 13 residues. The germline V and J ends were trimmed by 5 bases and 7 bases, with 12 bases remaining between them. The germline CDR1 and CDR2 sequences are SGHAT and FQNNGV. The full variable domain, rest sourced from reference TRBV11-2 and TRBJ2-1, is EAGVAQSPRYKIIEKRQSVAFWCNPISGHATLYWYQQILGQGPKLLIQFQNNGVVDDSQLPKDRFSAERLKGVDSTLKIQPAKLEDSAVYLCASSPVRGNEQFFGPGTRLTVL.

The chain carries TRBV25-1 and TRBJ1-1, with TRBD1 matching 10 bases. The CDR3 has 16 amino acids. Trimming cost V 6 bases and J 3 bases; bases outside gene matches: 10. Germline V gene lookup returns CDR1 MGHDK and CDR2 SYGVNS. The CDR3, as DNA: TGTGCCAGCAGCCGGGACAGGGGATTGGGGGACACTGAAGCTTTCTTT. Translation: CASSRDRGLGDTEAFF.

The genes are TRBV29-1 and TRBJ2-2; D is undetermined. Trimming removed 0 bases at V and 6 bases at J, with 2 bases between. The CDR3 covers 11 residues. From germline, CDR1 is SQVTM and CDR2 ANQGSEA. CDR3 residues: CSVEDAGELFF. In DNA form, the CDR3 reads TGCAGCGTTGAAGACGCCGGGGAGCTGTTTTTT.

This sequence joins TRBV5-6 and TRBJ2-2; D not resolved. Germline-derived CDR1 and CDR2 are SGHDT and YYEEEE. Trimming pared 4 bases from V and 4 bases from J, leaving 2 bases between. CDR3 length: 11 residues. The CDR3 loop reads CASSSTGELFF. The CDR3 nucleotides read TGTGCCAGCAGCAGCACCGGGGAGCTGTTTTTT.

The chain employs TRBV12-3 or TRBV12-4 and TRBJ1-3; the D is unclear. Trimming took off 6 bases at V and 5 bases at J, with 11 bases between the two ends. This CDR3 has 13 residues. CDR3 sequence reads: CASSLFDRNTIYF. DNA of the CDR3: TGTGCCAGCAGCTTATTTGATAGAAACACCATATATTTT.

The V gene is TRBV29-1, the J gene TRBJ2-7, with D perhaps matching TRBD1 (5 bases). The V gene's germline CDR1 is SQVTM and CDR2 ANQGSEA. The CDR3 length is 13 residues. Trimming left V 5 bases short and J 2 bases short, with 13 bases between. The CDR3 sequence: CSVTETDTYEQYF. CDR3 sequence (DNA): TGCAGCGTTACCGAGACAGATACCTACGAGCAGTACTTC.

This clone was recorded once. The chain carries TRBV10-1 and TRBJ1-3; D is possibly TRBD1 (6 bases). This CDR3 spans 18 amino acids. V was trimmed by 4 bases and J by 0 bases, leaving 19 bases between them. The germline CDR1 and CDR2 sequences are WNHNN and SYGVQD (reference sequence). CDR3 nucleotides: TGCGCCAGCAGTGGATACCATACAGACAGGACCTCTGGAAACACCATATATTTT. Its translation is CASSGYHTDRTSGNTIYF.

V gene TRBV10-3 combines with J gene TRBJ2-3; tentatively, D is TRBD1 or TRBD2 (6 bases each). CDR3 length: 14 amino acids. CDR1 is ENHRY and CDR2 is SYGVKD in the germline V gene. With 3 bases removed from V and 5 bases from J, the gap between germline ends came to 12 bases. The CDR3 region is CAISDGGGLDTQYF. CDR3 sequence (DNA): TGTGCCATCAGTGATGGAGGGGGACTAGATACGCAGTATTTT.

The chain recombines TRBV14 with TRBJ2-1, with a possible D match to TRBD1 (5 bases). The ends were cut back, 1 base at V and 8 bases at J, with 9 bases in the middle. The CDR3 is 13 residues long. Germline V gene sequence: CDR1 SGHDN, CDR2 FVKESK. DNA for the CDR3: TGTGCCAGCAGCCAAGCCAGGGCCTATGAGCAGTTCTTC. It is translated as CASSQARAYEQFF.

This clone was picked up one time. This rearrangement joins TRBV11-2 to TRBJ1-2, with 9 positions matching TRBD1. CDR3 size: 15 residues. Germline V gives CDR1 SGHAT, CDR2 FQNNGV. The V gene end was trimmed by 5 bases and the J gene end by 4 bases; junction bases not matched to a gene: 8. This CDR3 is CASSPSTGGLYGYTF. The CDR3 DNA is TGTGCCAGCAGCCCTAGTACAGGGGGCCTCTATGGCTACACCTTC.

V gene TRBV12-3 or TRBV12-4 combines with J gene TRBJ1-1; no firm D call. V lost 0 bases and J 8 bases, leaving 10 bases between the germline ends. The CDR3 is 13 residues long. As DNA, the CDR3 is TGTGCCAGCAGTTTAGCGGGCCGGGTAGAAGCTTTCTTT. Translating gives CASSLAGRVEAFF.

The CDR3 coding sequence is TGTGCCAGCAGCTTAGGCCCCAGGTTACTCTCCTACAATGAGCAGTTCTTC. Protein product: CASSLGPRLLSYNEQFF. V gene TRBV11-2 combines with J gene TRBJ2-1, with D unclear. The CDR3 totals 17 residues. With 1 base removed from V and 0 bases from J, the gap between germline ends came to 13 bases. CDR1 is SGHAT and CDR2 is FQNNGV in the germline V gene.

V usage is TRBV7-2 and J usage is TRBJ2-1, with 11 bases lining up with TRBD2. The germline V gene encodes CDR1 SGHTA and CDR2 FQGNSA. V trimming: 5 bases; J trimming: 4 bases; junction bases outside the gene matches: 4. CDR3 length: 15 residues. CDR3 bases: TGTGCCAGCAGCGCAGGACTAGCGGGTTACAATGAGCAGTTCTTC. Its translation is CASSAGLAGYNEQFF.

The chain links TRBV27 to TRBJ1-4; 10 nucleotides align to TRBD1. Trimming cost V 6 bases and J 3 bases; bases outside gene matches: 7. The CDR3 loop spans 16 amino acids. Germline V gene sequence: CDR1 MNHEY, CDR2 SMNVEV (reference sequence). The CDR3 DNA sequence: TGTGCCAGCAGGAGACAGGGGGCGCTTGCTAATGAAAAACTGTTTTTT. This sequence encodes CASRRQGALANEKLFF.

This clone was seen once. The V gene is TRBV27, the J gene TRBJ2-7; TRBD1 aligns across 9 bases. Per germline, CDR1 MNHEY and CDR2 SMNVEV (reference sequence). CDR3 size: 13 residues. V lost 8 bases to trimming and J lost 2 bases; unmatched junction nucleotides: 4. CDR3 in DNA: TGTGCCAGCGCCGGACAGGGGACCTACGAGCAGTACTTC. It is translated as CASAGQGTYEQYF.